Listed below are T cell receptor beta chains from one sample, sequenced in a study of blood T cell repertoires in COVID-19. The data were produced by immunoSEQ multiplex PCR, yet TCRdb's version contains in-frame clones alone and is incomplete. The data contain 180,000 or so clones, 85% to 90% of them singletons. Sequencing was performed on peripheral blood. These receptors all come from a man in his fifties with acute or convalescent COVID-19. Each CDR3 is given with its conserved first and last residue. D genes are given only for firm matches. A clone size is listed for some rows: how often the clone was seen (once, few, many), or a class if it is expanded.

v_gene,d_gene,j_gene,abundance,CDR3aa,CDR3nt
TRBV30,NA,TRBJ1-1,NA,CAWSVRFEAFF,TGTGCCTGGAGTGTACGGTTTGAAGCTTTCTTT
TRBV9,TRBD1,TRBJ2-3,NA,CASSAPPGQGADTQYF,TGTGCCAGCAGCGCACCACCGGGACAGGGGGCAGATACGCAGTATTTT
TRBV11-2,NA,TRBJ2-7,once,CASSPGRNLYEQYF,TGTGCCAGCAGCCCCGGCAGGAACCTCTACGAGCAGTACTTC
TRBV3-1/TRBV3-2,NA,TRBJ2-7,NA,CASSQASQGPYEQYF,TGTGCCAGCAGCCAAGCATCCCAGGGCCCATACGAGCAGTACTTC
TRBV6-6,NA,TRBJ1-4,NA,CASSWTAHEKLFF,TGTGCCAGCAGTTGGACAGCCCATGAAAAACTGTTTTTT
TRBV29-1,NA,TRBJ2-2,NA,CSVRRQGTGELFF,TGCAGCGTACGCCGCCAGGGCACCGGGGAGCTGTTTTTT
TRBV2,TRBD1,TRBJ1-2,few,CASRDRNGYTF,TGTGCCAGCAGGGACAGGAATGGCTACACCTTC
TRBV27,NA,TRBJ2-3,NA,CATKGSGPTDTQYF,TGTGCCACCAAAGGTAGCGGACCCACAGATACGCAGTATTTT
TRBV5-1,TRBD2,TRBJ2-7,few,CASSPSTSGAYEQYF,TGCGCCAGCAGCCCTAGCACTAGCGGAGCATACGAGCAGTACTTC
TRBV18,NA,TRBJ1-5,NA,CASSPGLSNQPQHF,TGTGCCAGCTCACCAGGCCTTAGCAATCAGCCCCAGCATTTT
TRBV30,TRBD1,TRBJ2-7,NA,CAWSEGARYEQYF,TGTGCCTGGAGTGAGGGGGCCCGCTACGAGCAGTACTTC
TRBV10-3,TRBD1,TRBJ1-1,NA,CAIAPSGGRNTEAFF,TGTGCCATCGCCCCTTCAGGGGGCCGGAACACTGAAGCTTTCTTT
TRBV11-3,NA,TRBJ2-1,NA,CASSLRGAGESEQFF,TGTGCCAGCAGCCTCCGGGGGGCAGGGGAGAGTGAGCAGTTCTTC
TRBV7-8,NA,TRBJ2-7,NA,CASSWPGEGNYEQYF,TGTGCCAGCAGCTGGCCAGGGGAGGGAAACTACGAGCAGTACTTC
TRBV27,NA,TRBJ1-6,NA,CASSLKGDSPLHF,TGTGCCAGCAGTTTAAAAGGAGATTCACCCCTCCACTTT
TRBV29-1,TRBD1,TRBJ1-2,NA,CSAVPGDRVYGYTF,TGCAGCGCTGTGCCAGGGGACAGGGTCTATGGCTACACCTTC
TRBV19,TRBD1,TRBJ1-2,NA,CASTRRATGGDGYTF,TGTGCCAGTACCAGAAGGGCCACAGGGGGCGATGGCTACACCTTC
TRBV7-9,TRBD1,TRBJ1-2,NA,CASSNPQGDYGYTF,TGTGCCAGCAGCAACCCTCAGGGGGACTATGGCTACACCTTC
TRBV7-9,NA,TRBJ2-2,NA,CASSLVFGDNTGELFF,TGTGCCAGCAGCTTGGTTTTCGGGGATAACACCGGGGAGCTGTTTTTT
TRBV7-2,TRBD1,TRBJ1-1,few,CASSMGQVTEAFF,TGTGCCAGCAGCATGGGACAGGTTACTGAAGCTTTCTTT
TRBV9,TRBD2,TRBJ2-5,NA,CASSVVGTREETQYF,TGTGCCAGCAGCGTAGTCGGGACTAGAGAAGAGACCCAGTACTTC
TRBV20-1,NA,TRBJ2-3,NA,CSAAGLDTQYF,TGCAGTGCGGCAGGGCTTGATACGCAGTATTTT
TRBV6-5,NA,TRBJ1-2,NA,CASSRGSYGYTF,TGTGCCAGCAGCAGGGGCTCCTATGGCTACACCTTC
TRBV19,NA,TRBJ1-5,NA,CASSSSGHFEYQPQHF,TGTGCCAGTAGTTCATCTGGACATTTTGAATATCAGCCCCAGCATTTT
TRBV5-1,TRBD2,TRBJ2-2,NA,CASHIGLAGGGTGELFF,TGCGCCAGCCATATCGGACTAGCGGGGGGTGGCACCGGGGAGCTGTTTTTT
TRBV19,NA,TRBJ2-1,NA,CASSKPGKQFF,TGTGCCAGTAGTAAACCGGGAAAACAGTTCTTC
TRBV5-1,TRBD1,TRBJ2-1,once,CASSSSGQKYNEQFF,TGCGCCAGCAGCTCGTCGGGACAGAAATACAATGAGCAGTTCTTC
TRBV27,TRBD1,TRBJ1-5,NA,CASSSAGQGNQPQHF,TGTGCCAGCAGTTCCGCGGGACAGGGGAATCAGCCCCAGCATTTT
TRBV28,TRBD1,TRBJ2-2,NA,CASSLKPGTGESGELFF,TGTGCCAGCAGTTTGAAACCCGGGACAGGGGAGTCCGGGGAGCTGTTTTTT
TRBV4-1,NA,TRBJ2-1,once,CASSQDLLASYNEQFF,TGCGCCAGCAGCCAAGATCTCCTAGCCTCCTACAATGAGCAGTTCTTC
TRBV25-1,NA,TRBJ1-2,NA,CASSSRRGLSGYTF,TGTGCCAGCAGCTCCCGCCGGGGGTTGAGTGGCTACACCTTC
TRBV5-1,NA,TRBJ2-7,NA,CASSLGAGLDYEQYF,TGCGCCAGCAGCTTGGGGGCGGGCCTCGACTACGAGCAGTACTTC
TRBV7-2,TRBD1,TRBJ1-1,NA,CASRWTGASNTEAFF,TGTGCCAGCAGGTGGACAGGGGCCTCGAACACTGAAGCTTTCTTT
TRBV4-1,NA,TRBJ2-2,NA,CASRIHTGTGELFF,TGCGCCAGCCGAATCCACACGGGCACCGGGGAGCTGTTTTTT
TRBV4-3,TRBD2,TRBJ2-1,NA,CASSQDPTGTSGGHEQFF,TGCGCCAGCAGCCAAGACCCCACCGGGACTAGCGGGGGGCATGAGCAGTTCTTC
TRBV29-1,TRBD1,TRBJ2-2,NA,CSVRSGQGNTGELFF,TGCAGCGTCCGGTCTGGACAGGGGAACACCGGGGAGCTGTTTTTT
TRBV28,NA,TRBJ1-1,NA,CASSSAPGNTEAFF,TGTGCCAGCAGTTCGGCCCCGGGGAACACTGAAGCTTTCTTT
TRBV5-1,NA,TRBJ2-5,NA,CASSLVLDQETQYF,TGCGCCAGCAGCTTGGTCCTAGACCAAGAGACCCAGTACTTC
TRBV19,TRBD1,TRBJ2-1,NA,CASSMTGGAYNEQFF,TGTGCCAGTAGTATGACAGGGGGCGCGTACAATGAGCAGTTCTTC
TRBV19,NA,TRBJ1-3,NA,CASNELRSGNTIYF,TGTGCCAGTAACGAGCTGCGGTCTGGAAACACCATATATTTT
TRBV7-9,TRBD2,TRBJ2-1,NA,CASSSLAGYSYNEQFF,TGTGCCAGCAGCTCCCTAGCGGGATACTCCTACAATGAGCAGTTCTTC
TRBV5-4,NA,TRBJ1-6,NA,CASSLQQVNSPLHF,TGTGCCAGCAGCTTGCAACAGGTGAATTCACCCCTCCACTTT
TRBV27,NA,TRBJ2-1,NA,CASSLSGRSAYNEQFF,TGTGCCAGCAGTTTATCGGGCCGCTCGGCCTACAATGAGCAGTTCTTC
TRBV6-5,TRBD1,TRBJ1-5,few,CASRRQGDQPQHF,TGTGCCAGCAGGAGACAGGGCGACCAGCCCCAGCATTTT
TRBV6-1,TRBD2,TRBJ2-3,NA,CASSEAPGLAGSTDTQYF,TGTGCCAGCAGTGAAGCGCCGGGACTAGCGGGTAGCACAGATACGCAGTATTTT